This T cell receptor (beta chain) derives from a study of CD8 T cells in ankylosing spondylitis. Findings and caveats of the study: Blood of patients with ankylosing spondylitis appeared to be characterized by a TCR beta motif of fewer than 10 highly homologous variants. The authors reported significant enrichment of disease-linked clones in matched ankylosing spondylitis synovial fluid.

In making TCR beta libraries, quantitative 5'-RACE with molecular barcodes was used. TCRdb ran MiXCR on the 5' RACE reads and lists one entry per CDR3 protein. In the table there are roughly 220,000 distinct CDR3 sequences, about 11% of which are singletons. The CDR3 runs 15 residues. Trimming at V came to 3 bases and at J to 2 bases, leaving 6 bases not matched to a gene. The germline CDR1 and CDR2 sequences are LGHNA and YNFKEQ. On this clonotype itself: Its target is unknown.

The chain combines TRBV4-2 with TRBJ2-5; 7 nucleotides align to TRBD2. The sequence derives from a male donor with ankylosing spondylitis or in good health (not recorded which). Sequences were obtained from blood, either unsorted or a sorted T cell fraction (not recorded which). Here the CDR3 DNA reads TGTGCCAGCAGCCATTCCGCGGGAGAGCAAGAGACCCAGTACTTC. This encodes CASSHSAGEQETQYF.